The source of this T cell receptor beta chain is a study of cytomegalovirus exposure and HLA in healthy donors. As to this clone: Its specificity is not known.

Study-wide findings and caveats: Cytomegalovirus status, reportedly, was diagnosed with high specificity and sensitivity by the classifier. Most of the TCR beta V segments (in an earlier analysis) were productive either about 87% or about 30% of the time.

The PCR was carried out with 60 Vbeta primers and 13 Jbeta primers. Sequencing was performed with immunoSEQ multiplex PCR; in TCRdb, only in-frame clones are kept and a portion is missing. This sample carries tens of thousands of clones, approximately 77% of them seen once, and the ten largest clones take roughly 3.6%. V dropped 3 bases and J dropped 3; count of bases not matched to a gene: 4. The CDR3 has 14 residues. CDR1 is SEHNR, CDR2 FQNEAQ, per germline (reference sequence). The J gene is TRBJ2-7, the V gene TRBV7-9; 8 bases match TRBD1. Sequencing was done on a sample of PBMCs. The receptor's source is a man aged 25-40 years in good health and CMV-seronegative. The CDR3 DNA reads TGTGCCAGCAGCTTGGGCGACAGGGGCTACGAGCAGTACTTC. The encoded protein is CASSLGDRGYEQYF.